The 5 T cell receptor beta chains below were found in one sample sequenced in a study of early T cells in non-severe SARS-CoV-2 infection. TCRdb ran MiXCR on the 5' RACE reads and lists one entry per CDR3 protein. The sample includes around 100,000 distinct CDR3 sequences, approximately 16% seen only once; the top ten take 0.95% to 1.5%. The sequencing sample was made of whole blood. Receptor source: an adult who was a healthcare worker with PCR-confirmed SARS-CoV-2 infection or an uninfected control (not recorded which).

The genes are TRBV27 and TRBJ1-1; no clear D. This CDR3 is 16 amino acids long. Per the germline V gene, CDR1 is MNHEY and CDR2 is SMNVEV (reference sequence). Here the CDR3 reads CVTVGSEGRTNTEAFF. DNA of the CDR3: TGTGTCACAGTCGGGTCGGAGGGCAGGACGAACACTGAAGCTTTCTTT.

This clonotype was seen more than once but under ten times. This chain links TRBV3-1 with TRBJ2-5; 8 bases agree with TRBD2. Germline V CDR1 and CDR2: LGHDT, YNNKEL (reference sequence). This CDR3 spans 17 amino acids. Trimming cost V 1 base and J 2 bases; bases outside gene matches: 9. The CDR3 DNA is TGTGCCAGCAGCCAAGGCCCCGCGGGGGGTGATCAAGAGACCCAGTACTTC. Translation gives CASSQGPAGGDQETQYF.

The CDR3 is CASSPRVDSTDTQYF. CDR3 nucleotides: TGTGCCAGCAGCCCGCGAGTAGATAGCACAGATACGCAGTATTTT. The V and J genes are TRBV9 and TRBJ2-3; no clear D gene. The germline V and J ends were trimmed by 4 bases and 0 bases, with 12 bases remaining between them. The CDR3 covers 15 residues. Germline V gene data show CDR1 as SGDLS and CDR2 as YYNGEE.

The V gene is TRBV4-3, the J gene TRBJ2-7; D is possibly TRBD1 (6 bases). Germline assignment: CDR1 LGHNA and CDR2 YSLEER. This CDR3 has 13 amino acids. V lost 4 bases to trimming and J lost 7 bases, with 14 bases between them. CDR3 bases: TGCGCCAGCAGCCGATACAGGGAAGGAGAGCAGTACTTC. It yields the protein CASSRYREGEQYF.

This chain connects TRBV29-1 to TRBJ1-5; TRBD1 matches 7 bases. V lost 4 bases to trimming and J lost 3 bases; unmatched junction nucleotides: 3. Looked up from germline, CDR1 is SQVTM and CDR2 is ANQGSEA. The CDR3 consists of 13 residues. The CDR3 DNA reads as TGCAGCGTTGGGGACAGCCTCAATCAGCCCCAGCATTTT. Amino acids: CSVGDSLNQPQHF.